This T cell receptor (beta chain) was recorded in a study of blood T cell repertoires in COVID-19. Background on the study: From T cells, B-cell-depleted T cells, or PBMCs came the material, which was cDNA or gDNA.

Germline loops: CDR1 LNHDA, CDR2 SQIVND (reference sequence). Trimming took off 3 bases at V and 2 bases at J, with 8 bases between the two ends. The CDR3 spans 13 residues. Cohorts were assigned according to the clinical history that participants reported. This clone was seen only once. In the authors' workflow: Nucleated cell number was recorded as an estimate derived from reference gene primer amplification. The method was immunoSEQ multiplex PCR; TCRdb's version includes in-frame clones alone and lacks a portion of them. The V and J calls and clone size come from that table; D and trimming were worked out from the DNA. The sample comprises a few hundred thousand clones, approximately 86% of which are singletons, and less than 5% rests with the top ten.

The receptor's source is a woman aged 40 to 55 with acute COVID-19. V and J are TRBV19 and TRBJ2-7; a weak D match, TRBD1 (5 bases). Material for sequencing was PBMCs or T cells enriched from blood (not recorded which). The CDR3 region has the DNA TGTGCCAGTAGTATCGACAGTCCCTACGAGCAGTACTTC. This encodes CASSIDSPYEQYF.